This TCR beta chain was captured by sequencing in a study of spatial heterogeneity in lung cancer. Study summary: A unique TCR and UMI combination showed up more than ten times in raw reads, on average.

This clonotype was picked up many times. The antigen remains unidentified. General study points: Tumor TCRs that were ubiquitous and expanded showed up in blood more at resection than follow-up.

Every molecule of TCR cDNA had its own unique molecular identifier. TCRdb independently ran MiXCR on the 5' RACE reads; one entry per CDR3 protein. The table records roughly 48,000 distinct CDR3 sequences, around 5.2% of them present only once. The CDR3 is 12 residues long. Germline V gene lookup returns CDR1 KGHSH and CDR2 LQKENI. Trimming took 6 bases from V and 5 from J, leaving 8 bases between them. Time point of the sample: sample taken at primary tumor resection. Material for sequencing was whole RNA from tumor, nontumor lung or frozen PBMC, left unsorted. Donors were 72 untreated early-stage non-small cell lung cancer patients.

The material sequenced was PBMCs, taken at surgery. The receptor was derived from a male donor with early-stage non-small cell lung cancer. The chain uses TRBV18 and TRBJ2-1; tentative D call: TRBD1 (5 bases). The CDR3 DNA reads TGTGCCAGCTCCCCGGACAACAATGAGCAGTTCTTC. This translates into CASSPDNNEQFF.